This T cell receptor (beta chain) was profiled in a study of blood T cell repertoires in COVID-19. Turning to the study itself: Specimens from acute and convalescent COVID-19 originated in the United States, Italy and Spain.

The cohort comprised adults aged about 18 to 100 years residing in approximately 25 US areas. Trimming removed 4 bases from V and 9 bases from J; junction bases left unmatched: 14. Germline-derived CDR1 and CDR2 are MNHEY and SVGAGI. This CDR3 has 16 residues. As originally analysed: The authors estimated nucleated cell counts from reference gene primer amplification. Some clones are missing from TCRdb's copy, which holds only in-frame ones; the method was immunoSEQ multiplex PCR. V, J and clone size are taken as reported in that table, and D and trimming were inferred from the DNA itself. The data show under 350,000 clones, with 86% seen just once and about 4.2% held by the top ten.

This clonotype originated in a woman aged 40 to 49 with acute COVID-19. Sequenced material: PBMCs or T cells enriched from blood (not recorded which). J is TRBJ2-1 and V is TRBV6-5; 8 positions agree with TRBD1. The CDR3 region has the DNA TGTGCCAGCAGTTCCGCAGGACAGGGAGGTGTTGGTGAGCAGTTCTTC. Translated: CASSSAGQGGVGEQFF.